These T cell receptor beta chains were read from a single sample in a study of human T cells and chemical hapten exposure. TCRdb ran MiXCR on the RACE reads and lists one entry per CDR3 protein. The profile shows fewer than 150,000 distinct CDR3 sequences, approximately 13% of them singletons. Sequenced here: whole blood, sampled in connection with sensitization to the hapten diphenylcyclopropenone (DPC). The receptors were gathered from a woman younger than 30 with alopecia areata. Some clones in this sample may be carry-over from other donors' samples. Both conserved end residues are part of each CDR3. The order of the fields is CDR3 DNA, CDR3 protein, D gene, clone size, J gene, V gene. A D gene is named only where the DNA matches it firmly. The size field is filled for only some rows; it gives once, few, many or a size class.

TGTGCCAGCAGCTTGGGTAGCTCCCAGAACATTCAGTACTTC,CASSLGSSQNIQYF,.,.,TRBJ2-4,TRBV5-4
TGTGCCAGCTCACGGGGGTTCGGAGATACGCAGTATTTT,CASSRGFGDTQYF,.,.,TRBJ2-3,TRBV18
TGCAGTGCTAGTTGGAGGGGCGAGCAGTACTTC,CSASWRGEQYF,.,many,TRBJ2-7,TRBV20-1
TGTGCCAGCAGCTTAGAGGTCGCGGTCTCCTACGAGCAGTACTTC,CASSLEVAVSYEQYF,.,.,TRBJ2-7,TRBV11-2
TGTGCCAGCTCACCAACTGGAGCGATCATACGGGGCACTGAAGCTTTCTTT,CASSPTGAIIRGTEAFF,.,.,TRBJ1-1,TRBV18
TGTGCCAGCAGAATGGATGGACACCTCTACGAGCAGTACTTC,CASRMDGHLYEQYF,.,.,TRBJ2-7,TRBV6-2/TRBV6-3
TGCGCCAGCAGCCGGAGGGAACAAGAGACCCAGTACTTC,CASSRREQETQYF,.,few,TRBJ2-5,TRBV4-3
TGTGCCAGCAGCTCGACTAGCGGGGGACCGATGGGTTCAGATACGCAGTATTTT,CASSSTSGGPMGSDTQYF,TRBD2,few,TRBJ2-3,TRBV7-9
TGTGCCAGCAGCCGGACAGGGGGGGAGACCCAGTACTTC,CASSRTGGETQYF,TRBD1,few,TRBJ2-5,TRBV7-2
TGTGCCAGCAGCTCAGTTCACACCGGGGAGCTGTTTTTT,CASSSVHTGELFF,.,.,TRBJ2-2,TRBV7-9
TGTGCCAGCCCAATGCTGATGGGACAGAGTGGGGCCAACGTCCTGACTTTC,CASPMLMGQSGANVLTF,TRBD1,.,TRBJ2-6,TRBV18
TGCAGTGCCGTGCCGGGCCCTTCTAATGAAAAACTGTTTTTT,CSAVPGPSNEKLFF,.,.,TRBJ1-4,TRBV20-1
TGCAGTGCTAGGGGGTTATTCTTGGGGAATATGAACACTGAAGCTTTCTTT,CSARGLFLGNMNTEAFF,.,.,TRBJ1-1,TRBV20-1
TGCAGTGCCAGGAGGCTCGGGGGGGATGGCTACACCTTC,CSARRLGGDGYTF,.,many,TRBJ1-2,TRBV20-1
TGTGCCAGCAGCCAAGATGACAGCTACGAGCAGTACTTC,CASSQDDSYEQYF,.,few,TRBJ2-7,TRBV14
TGTGCCAGCAGCCAAGATCGTGGAGGGCCTGAGCAGTTCTTC,CASSQDRGGPEQFF,.,few,TRBJ2-1,TRBV4-2
TGTGCCAGCCCTACCCATCAGCCCCAGCATTTT,CASPTHQPQHF,.,many,TRBJ1-5,TRBV27
TGCAGCGTTCGATTCACTATGAGCACTGAAGCTTTCTTT,CSVRFTMSTEAFF,.,.,TRBJ1-1,TRBV29-1
TGTGCCAGCAGTTTCGGCGGACAGACCAATCAGCCCCAGCATTTT,CASSFGGQTNQPQHF,.,many,TRBJ1-5,TRBV12-3/TRBV12-4
TGTGCCAGCAGTCCCCAGGTTGACTATGGCTACACCTTC,CASSPQVDYGYTF,.,.,TRBJ1-2,TRBV6-2/TRBV6-3
TGTGCCAGCAGTTCCCCTCGACTAGCCAGCTCCTACAATGAGCAGTTCTTC,CASSSPRLASSYNEQFF,TRBD2,.,TRBJ2-1,TRBV6-5
TGCAGTGCTAGAGTCGGGGACGAGCAGTACTTC,CSARVGDEQYF,.,.,TRBJ2-7,TRBV20-1
TGTGCCAGTAGACCCTCTGGAGCGGCCAACAATGAGCAGTTCTTC,CASRPSGAANNEQFF,.,.,TRBJ2-1,TRBV19
TGCAGTGCTAGAGGTCCTGATCGAGAGACCCAGTACTTC,CSARGPDRETQYF,.,.,TRBJ2-5,TRBV20-1
TGCGCCAGCAGCGGACCGGACAGAGCGAACACTGAAGCTTTCTTT,CASSGPDRANTEAFF,.,once,TRBJ1-1,TRBV5-1
TGTGCCAGCAGTCCGGCGGGGTACAATGAGCAGTTCTTC,CASSPAGYNEQFF,.,few,TRBJ2-1,TRBV6-5
TGTGCCAGTAGTATAACCCGGACAGGCTCGAACACCGGGGAGCTGTTTTTT,CASSITRTGSNTGELFF,TRBD1,many,TRBJ2-2,TRBV19
TGCAGTGCCTCATCTGGGACTACCTACACCGGGGAGCTGTTTTTT,CSASSGTTYTGELFF,TRBD2,few,TRBJ2-2,TRBV20-1
TGCAGCGTTGCTGGACAGGGGTCTAATGAAAAACTGTTTTTT,CSVAGQGSNEKLFF,TRBD1,many,TRBJ1-4,TRBV29-1
TGTGCCACCAGTGACTCAGGCGGGGGCGGTGAGCAGTTCTTC,CATSDSGGGGEQFF,.,many,TRBJ2-1,TRBV24-1
TGTGCCAGCAGCTCTGCTAGCGGGGGTGTCGGGGAGCTGTTTTTT,CASSSASGGVGELFF,TRBD2,.,TRBJ2-2,TRBV7-2
TGTGCCAGCAGTAAACCCGGACAGCCCTACGAGCAGTACTTC,CASSKPGQPYEQYF,.,few,TRBJ2-7,TRBV27
TGCGCCAGCAGCCTGGACGGGCAGGACCAAGAGACCCAGTACTTC,CASSLDGQDQETQYF,.,few,TRBJ2-5,TRBV5-1
TGTGCCAGCAGCTTGACCGGGACAGGTAATCAGCCCCAGCATTTT,CASSLTGTGNQPQHF,TRBD1,.,TRBJ1-5,TRBV6-5
TGTGCCAGCAGTTCTCGTCGGGGGAACACTGAAGCTTTCTTT,CASSSRRGNTEAFF,.,many,TRBJ1-1,TRBV2
TGCGCCAGCAGCCTACAGGTCAATTCACCCCTCCACTTT,CASSLQVNSPLHF,.,.,TRBJ1-6,TRBV4-3
TGTGCCAGCAGCGTAGAGATAGCCAGCACAGATACGCAGTATTTT,CASSVEIASTDTQYF,.,.,TRBJ2-3,TRBV9
TGTGCCAGCAGCGCAGGGACAGGGGGCACAGATACGCAGTATTTT,CASSAGTGGTDTQYF,TRBD1,.,TRBJ2-3,TRBV9
TGTGCCAGCAATACAGGGAGGACCGGGGAGCTGTTTTTT,CASNTGRTGELFF,.,.,TRBJ2-2,TRBV2
TGTGCCAGCAGTTTATGGGGGGCGAATGAGCAGTTCTTC,CASSLWGANEQFF,.,.,TRBJ2-1,TRBV27
TGTGCCAGCCGGAGATTTGGGGGAAACTACGAGCAGTACTTC,CASRRFGGNYEQYF,.,few,TRBJ2-7,TRBV7-9
TGTGCCAGCTCACCAGGCACTGAAGCTTTCTTT,CASSPGTEAFF,.,many,TRBJ1-1,TRBV18
TGTGCCAGCAGCTCCCCAGGGCGGCGTAATGAAAAACTGTTTTTT,CASSSPGRRNEKLFF,.,many,TRBJ1-4,TRBV6-6
TGTGCCAGCAGTTTGCAGAATTCCTACGAGCAGTACTTC,CASSLQNSYEQYF,.,many,TRBJ2-7,TRBV2
TGTGCCAGCAGTTTTGCGGAAAAACTGTTTTTT,CASSFAEKLFF,.,few,TRBJ1-4,TRBV28
TGTGCCAGCAGCCAAACCGTGGCTAGCGGGGGCACAGATACGCAGTATTTT,CASSQTVASGGTDTQYF,TRBD2,few,TRBJ2-3,TRBV4-2
TGTGCCAGCACCCAGAGGAGCTCCTACAATGAGCAGTTCTTC,CASTQRSSYNEQFF,.,.,TRBJ2-1,TRBV12-3/TRBV12-4
TGTGCCAGCTCACCAGGGCGGAGCCCAAAACCCTACGAGCAGTACTTC,CASSPGRSPKPYEQYF,.,.,TRBJ2-7,TRBV18
TGTGCCAGCAGCCCCCGGGGGGGGCCGGGGGCCGATGGCTACACCTTC,CASSPRGGPGADGYTF,.,many,TRBJ1-2,TRBV7-9
TGTGCCAGCAGTCTAGCGGGACAGGGAGACCGAGGGACCGGGGAGCTGTTTTTT,CASSLAGQGDRGTGELFF,.,.,TRBJ2-2,TRBV6-2/TRBV6-3
TGTGCCACCAGCAGAGAGTCCTCAGGGAACTATGGCTACACCTTC,CATSRESSGNYGYTF,.,.,TRBJ1-2,TRBV15
TGTGCCAGCAGCTTCGGAGGACTGCTAGACACCATATATTTT,CASSFGGLLDTIYF,.,.,TRBJ1-3,TRBV7-8